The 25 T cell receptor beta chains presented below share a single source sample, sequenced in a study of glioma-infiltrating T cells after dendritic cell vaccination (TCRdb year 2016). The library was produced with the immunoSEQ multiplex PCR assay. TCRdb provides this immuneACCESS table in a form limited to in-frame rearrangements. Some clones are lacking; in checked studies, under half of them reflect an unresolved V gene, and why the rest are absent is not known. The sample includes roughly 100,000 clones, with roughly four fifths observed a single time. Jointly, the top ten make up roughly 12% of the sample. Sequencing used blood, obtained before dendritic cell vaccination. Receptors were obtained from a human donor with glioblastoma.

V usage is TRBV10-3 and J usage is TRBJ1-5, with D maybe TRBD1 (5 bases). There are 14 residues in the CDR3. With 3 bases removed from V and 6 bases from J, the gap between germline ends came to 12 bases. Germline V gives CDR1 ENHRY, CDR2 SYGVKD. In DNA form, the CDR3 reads TGTGCCATCAGTGAAGGGAGGGGAGGTCAGCCCCAGCATTTT. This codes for CAISEGRGGQPQHF.

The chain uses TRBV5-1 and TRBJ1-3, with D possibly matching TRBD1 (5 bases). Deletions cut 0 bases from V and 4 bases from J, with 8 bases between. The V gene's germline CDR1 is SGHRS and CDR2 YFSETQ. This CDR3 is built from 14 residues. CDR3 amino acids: CASSLGQGGNTIYF. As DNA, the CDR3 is TGCGCCAGCAGCTTGGGTCAGGGAGGAAACACCATATATTTT.

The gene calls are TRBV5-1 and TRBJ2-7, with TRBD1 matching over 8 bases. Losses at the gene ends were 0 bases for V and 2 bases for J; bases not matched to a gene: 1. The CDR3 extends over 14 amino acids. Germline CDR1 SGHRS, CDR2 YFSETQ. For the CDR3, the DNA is TGCGCCAGCAGCTTGGGGACAGGGACCTACGAGCAGTACTTC. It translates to CASSLGTGTYEQYF.

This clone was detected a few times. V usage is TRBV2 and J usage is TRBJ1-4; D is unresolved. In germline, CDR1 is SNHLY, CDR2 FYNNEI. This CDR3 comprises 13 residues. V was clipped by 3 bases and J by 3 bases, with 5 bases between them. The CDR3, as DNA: TGTGCCAGCAGTGAGGCAGCTAATGAAAAACTGTTTTTT. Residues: CASSEAANEKLFF.

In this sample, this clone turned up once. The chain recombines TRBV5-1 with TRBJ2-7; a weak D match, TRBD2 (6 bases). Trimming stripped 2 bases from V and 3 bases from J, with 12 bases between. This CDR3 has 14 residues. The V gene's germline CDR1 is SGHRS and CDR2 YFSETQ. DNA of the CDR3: TGCGCCAGCAGCTTAGGGACTGGGAACTACGAGCAGTACTTC. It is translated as CASSLGTGNYEQYF.

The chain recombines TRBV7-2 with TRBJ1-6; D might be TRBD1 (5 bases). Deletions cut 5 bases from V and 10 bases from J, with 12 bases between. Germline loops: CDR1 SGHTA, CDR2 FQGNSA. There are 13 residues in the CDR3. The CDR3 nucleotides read TGTGCCAGCAGCCCCCTACAGGACTCACCCCTCCACTTT. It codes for CASSPLQDSPLHF. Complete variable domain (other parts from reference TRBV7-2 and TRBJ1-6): GAGVSQSPSNKVTEKGKDVELRCDPISGHTALYWYRQSLGQGLEFLIYFQGNSAPDKSGLPSDRFSAERTGGSVSTLTIQRTQQEDSAVYLCASSPLQDSPLHFGNGTRLTVT.

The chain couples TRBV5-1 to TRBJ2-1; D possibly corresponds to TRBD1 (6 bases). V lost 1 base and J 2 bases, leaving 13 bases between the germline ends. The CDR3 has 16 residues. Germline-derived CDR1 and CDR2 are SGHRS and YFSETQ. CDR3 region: CASSLTGKSPYNEQFF. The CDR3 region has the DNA TGCGCCAGCAGCTTGACAGGGAAAAGCCCCTACAATGAGCAGTTCTTC.

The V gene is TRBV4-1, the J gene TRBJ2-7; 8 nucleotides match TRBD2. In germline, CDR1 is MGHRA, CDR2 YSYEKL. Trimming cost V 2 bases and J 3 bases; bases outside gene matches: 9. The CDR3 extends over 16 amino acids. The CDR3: CASSQHGGGPGYEQYF. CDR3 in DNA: TGCGCCAGCAGCCAACACGGCGGGGGGCCGGGCTACGAGCAGTACTTC.

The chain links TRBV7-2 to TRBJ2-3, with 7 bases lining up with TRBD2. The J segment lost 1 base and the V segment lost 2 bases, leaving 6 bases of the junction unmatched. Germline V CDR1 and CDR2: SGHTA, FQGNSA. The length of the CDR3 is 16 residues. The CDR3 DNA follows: TGTGCCAGCAGCTTACCGGCGGGGGACCGCACAGATACGCAGTATTTT. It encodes CASSLPAGDRTDTQYF.

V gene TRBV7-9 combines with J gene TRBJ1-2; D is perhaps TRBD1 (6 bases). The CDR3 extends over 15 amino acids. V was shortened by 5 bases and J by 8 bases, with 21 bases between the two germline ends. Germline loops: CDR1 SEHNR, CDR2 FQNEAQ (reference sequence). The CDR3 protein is CASSNPTQGRLGYTF. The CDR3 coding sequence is TGTGCCAGCAGCAACCCTACACAGGGTCGGCTCGGCTACACCTTC.

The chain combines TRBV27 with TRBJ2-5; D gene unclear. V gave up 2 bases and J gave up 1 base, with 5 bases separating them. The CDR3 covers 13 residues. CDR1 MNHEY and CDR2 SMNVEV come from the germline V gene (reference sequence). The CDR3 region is CASSLGSQETQYF. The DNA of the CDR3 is TGTGCCAGCAGTTTAGGCAGCCAAGAGACCCAGTACTTC.

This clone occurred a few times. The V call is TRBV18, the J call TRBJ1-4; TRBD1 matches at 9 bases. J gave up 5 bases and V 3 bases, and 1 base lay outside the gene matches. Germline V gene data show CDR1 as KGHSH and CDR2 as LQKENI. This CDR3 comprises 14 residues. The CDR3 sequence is CASSPTGGNEKLFF. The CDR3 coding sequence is TGTGCCAGCTCACCGACAGGGGGGAATGAAAAACTGTTTTTT.

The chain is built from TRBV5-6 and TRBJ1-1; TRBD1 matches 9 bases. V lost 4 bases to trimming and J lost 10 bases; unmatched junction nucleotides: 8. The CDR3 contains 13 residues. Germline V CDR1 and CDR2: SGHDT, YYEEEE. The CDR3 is CASSLGQGRGAFF. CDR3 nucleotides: TGTGCCAGCAGCCTGGGACAGGGCCGCGGAGCTTTCTTT.

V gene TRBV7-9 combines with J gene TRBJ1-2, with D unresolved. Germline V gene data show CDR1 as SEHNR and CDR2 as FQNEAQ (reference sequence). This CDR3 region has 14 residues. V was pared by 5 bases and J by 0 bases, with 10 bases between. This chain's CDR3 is CASSAGETNYGYTF. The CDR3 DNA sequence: TGTGCCAGCAGCGCCGGAGAGACTAACTATGGCTACACCTTC.

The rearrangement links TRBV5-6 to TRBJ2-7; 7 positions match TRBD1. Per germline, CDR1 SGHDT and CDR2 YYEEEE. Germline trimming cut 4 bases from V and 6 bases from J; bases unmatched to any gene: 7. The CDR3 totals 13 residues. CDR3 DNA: TGTGCCAGCAGCCTCCCACAGGGGCGCGAGCAGTACTTC. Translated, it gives CASSLPQGREQYF.

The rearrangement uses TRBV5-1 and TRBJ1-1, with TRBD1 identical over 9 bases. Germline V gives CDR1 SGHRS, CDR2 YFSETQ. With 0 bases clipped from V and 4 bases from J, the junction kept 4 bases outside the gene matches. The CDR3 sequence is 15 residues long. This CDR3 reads CASSLAGDRATEAFF. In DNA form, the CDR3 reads TGCGCCAGCAGCTTGGCCGGGGACAGGGCCACTGAAGCTTTCTTT.

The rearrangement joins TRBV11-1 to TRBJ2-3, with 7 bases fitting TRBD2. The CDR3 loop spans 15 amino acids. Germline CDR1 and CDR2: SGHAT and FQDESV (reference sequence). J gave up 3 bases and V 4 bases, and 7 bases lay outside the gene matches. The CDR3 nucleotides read TGTGCCAGCAGCTCGACAGCGGGGCAAACAGATACGCAGTATTTT. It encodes CASSSTAGQTDTQYF.

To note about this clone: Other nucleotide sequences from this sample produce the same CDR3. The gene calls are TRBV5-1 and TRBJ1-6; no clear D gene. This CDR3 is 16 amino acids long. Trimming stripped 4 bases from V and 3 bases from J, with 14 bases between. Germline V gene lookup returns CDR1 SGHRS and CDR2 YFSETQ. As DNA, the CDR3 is TGCGCCAGCAGCCCCTCGGAGGCCTTCTATAATTCACCCCTCCACTTT. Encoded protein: CASSPSEAFYNSPLHF.

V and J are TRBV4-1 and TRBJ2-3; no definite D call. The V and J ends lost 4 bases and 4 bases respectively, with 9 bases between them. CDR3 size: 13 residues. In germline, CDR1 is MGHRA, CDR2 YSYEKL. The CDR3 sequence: CASSPPPPDTQYF. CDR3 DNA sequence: TGCGCCAGCAGCCCTCCCCCCCCAGATACGCAGTATTTT.

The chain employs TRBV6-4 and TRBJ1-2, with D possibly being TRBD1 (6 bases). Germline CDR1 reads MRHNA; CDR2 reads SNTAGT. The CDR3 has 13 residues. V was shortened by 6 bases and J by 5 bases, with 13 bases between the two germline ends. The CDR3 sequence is CASSPGGGYGYTF. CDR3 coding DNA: TGTGCCAGCAGCCCGGGAGGGGGTTATGGCTACACCTTC.

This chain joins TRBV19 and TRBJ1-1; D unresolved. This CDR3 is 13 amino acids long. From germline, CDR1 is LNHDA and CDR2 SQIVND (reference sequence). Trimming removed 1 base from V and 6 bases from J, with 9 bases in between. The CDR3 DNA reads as TGTGCCAGTAGTATAGGTAGGAGGGCTGAAGCTTTCTTT. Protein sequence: CASSIGRRAEAFF.

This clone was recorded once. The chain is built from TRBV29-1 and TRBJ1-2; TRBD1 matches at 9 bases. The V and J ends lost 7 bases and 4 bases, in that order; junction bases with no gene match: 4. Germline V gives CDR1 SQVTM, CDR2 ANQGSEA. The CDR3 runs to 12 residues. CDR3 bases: TGCAGCGCTGACAGGGGGGCCTATGGCTACACCTTC. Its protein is CSADRGAYGYTF.

CDR3 loop: CASRKGQGDGYTF. CDR3 nucleotide sequence: TGTGCCAGCAGGAAGGGACAGGGCGATGGCTACACCTTC. The V call is TRBV11-3, the J call TRBJ1-2; TRBD1 matches 9 bases. Trimming cost V 6 bases and J 6 bases; bases outside gene matches: 5. This CDR3 spans 13 amino acids. Germline CDR1 SGHNT, CDR2 YENEEA.

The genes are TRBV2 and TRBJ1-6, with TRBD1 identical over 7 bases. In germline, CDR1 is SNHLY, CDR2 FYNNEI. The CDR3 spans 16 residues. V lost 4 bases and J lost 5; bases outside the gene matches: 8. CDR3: CASSVDRVLNNSPLHF. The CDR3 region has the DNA TGTGCCAGCAGTGTCGACAGGGTACTCAATAATTCACCCCTCCACTTT.

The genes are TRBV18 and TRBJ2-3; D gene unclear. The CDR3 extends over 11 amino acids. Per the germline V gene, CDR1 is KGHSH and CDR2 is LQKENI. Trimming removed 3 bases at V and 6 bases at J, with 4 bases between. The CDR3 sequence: CASSPQDTQYF. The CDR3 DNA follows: TGTGCCAGCTCACCCCAGGATACGCAGTATTTT. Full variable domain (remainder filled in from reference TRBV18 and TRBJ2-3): NAGVMQNPRHLVRRRGQEARLRCSPMKGHSHVYWYRQLPEEGLKFMVYLQKENIIDESGMPKERFSAEFPKEGPSILRIQQVVRGDSAAYFCASSPQDTQYFGPGTRLTVL.